The 30 T cell receptor beta chains below all came from one sample that was sequenced in a study of tissue T cells after allogeneic stem cell transplantation. As to time point: mouse harvest day 7 after allogeneic transplant. Tail vein injection delivered 10^7 T-cell-depleted bone marrow cells and 10^6 splenic CD5+ T cells. Clones were read by immunoSEQ multiplex PCR, and TCRdb kept only the in-frame ones, dropping some. The table has about 11,000 clones, less than 45% seen once. Source material: skin. The receptors shown here come from a female BALB/c mouse given C57BL/6 T cells with graft-versus-host disease after an allogeneic hematopoietic cell transplant.

This clone has just a few counts. Gene names are the mouse ones. The CDR3 extends 1 residue past the end of the read, so its final part is completed from the germline J gene. This chain connects TRBV13-3 to TRBJ2-7, with 10 bases lining up with TRBD2. The CDR3 loop spans 15 amino acids. Germline CDR1 NNHDY, CDR2 SYVADS. With 3 bases clipped from V and 0 bases from J, the junction kept 3 bases outside the gene matches. CDR3 sequence reads: CASSAGGASSYEQYF. CDR3 DNA, as far as it was read: TGTGCCAGCAGTGCTGGGGGGGCGAGCTCCTATGAACAGTAC.

This clone was counted between two and nine times. Genes and germline are mouse. The CDR3 end is not reached by the read, which stops 1 residue before it; the germline J gene fills it in. This rearrangement joins TRBV16 to TRBJ2-3, with a possible D match to TRBD2 (5 bases). The V gene's germline CDR1 is SGHSA and CDR2 FRNQAP. The CDR3 is 13 residues long. Trimming shortened V by 3 bases and J by 1 base, and 5 bases separated the two germline ends. The DNA read from the CDR3 is TGTGCAAGCAGCTTTGGGGGTGCAGAAACGCTGTAT. This gives the protein CASSFGGAETLY. The CDR3 as a whole reads CASSFGGAETLYF.

Details on this clone: These gene names are mouse names. From the germline J gene comes the end of the CDR3, since the read stops 1 residue before it. The chain couples TRBV13-1 to TRBJ2-1; 11 nucleotides line up with TRBD2. The germline V gene encodes CDR1 NSHNY and CDR2 SYGAGN. The trim removed 6 bases at V and 4 bases at J, leaving 3 bases unmatched. This CDR3 is built from 14 residues. The sequenced part of the CDR3 DNA is TGTGCCAGCACCCGGGACTGGGGGTATGCTGAGCAGTTC. Translation gives CASTRDWGYAEQF. The CDR3 reads in full as CASTRDWGYAEQFF.

Worth noting for this clone: Each gene name is a mouse one. Sequencing ends 1 residue short of the CDR3 end; the germline J gene provides the rest. V usage is TRBV2 and J usage is TRBJ2-3, with 8 bases matching TRBD1. Germline values: CDR1 LGHNA, CDR2 YSYQKL. The CDR3 has 15 residues. V dropped 3 bases and J dropped 0; count of bases not matched to a gene: 2. CDR3 region: CASSHRQGSAETLYF. Incomplete CDR3 DNA: TGTGCCAGCAGCCACAGACAGGGGAGTGCAGAAACGCTGTAT.

Regarding this clone: The gene names given are mouse names. The CDR3 DNA, read in part, is TGTGCCAGCAGCCTCGGGGGGGAGGCCAACGAAAGATTATTT. Amino acid sequence: CASSLGGEANERLF. The entire CDR3 is CASSLGGEANERLFF. J is TRBJ1-4 and V is TRBV2; tentative D call: TRBD1 (5 bases). From the germline J gene comes the end of the CDR3, since the read stops 1 residue before it. V was cut by 4 bases and J by 3 bases, with 12 bases left in between. The germline CDR1 and CDR2 sequences are LGHNA and YSYQKL. This CDR3 comprises 15 residues. Variable domain in full (rest from reference TRBV2 and TRBJ1-4): DPKIIQKPKYLVAVTGSEKILICEQYLGHNAMYWYRQSAKKPLEFMFSYSYQKLMDNQTASSRFQPQSSKKNHLDLQITALKPDDSATYFCASSLGGEANERLFFGHGTKLSVL.

Remarks on this clone: The listed genes are named as in mouse. The read ends 1 residue early relative to the CDR3; the germline J gene fills the gap. The chain has TRBV16 and TRBJ2-7, with 10 bases fitting TRBD2. The junction had 4 bases not matched to a gene; V was cut back by 5 bases and J by 0 bases. Looked up from germline, CDR1 is SGHSA and CDR2 is FRNQAP. This CDR3 region has 15 residues. The part of the CDR3 DNA that was read is TGTGCAAGCAGCCTGACTGGGGGGAGCTCCTATGAACAGTAC. This codes for CASSLTGGSSYEQY. The whole CDR3 is CASSLTGGSSYEQYF.

On this clone itself: These gene names are mouse names. The read falls 1 residue short of the CDR3 end, and the missing part is taken from the germline J gene. The V and J genes are TRBV12-1 and TRBJ2-3; no clear D. V was clipped by 0 bases and J by 2 bases, with 5 bases between them. The CDR3 loop spans 13 amino acids. CDR1 is SGHSN and CDR2 is HYEKVE in the germline V gene. The CDR3 spells CASSLRVAETLYF. The part of the CDR3 DNA that was read is TGTGCCAGCTCTCTCCGGGTTGCAGAAACGCTGTAT.

As for this clone: Mouse names are used for the genes. The CDR3 DNA, read in part, is TGTGCCAGCAGTCTCAGGGTTGAAGTCTTC. Its protein product is CASSLRVEVF. The full CDR3 is CASSLRVEVFF. The chain has TRBV26 and TRBJ1-1, with D perhaps TRBD1 (5 bases). The read finishes 1 residue shy of the CDR3 end, and the germline J gene is used to complete it. Trimming took off 3 bases at V and 8 bases at J, with 7 bases between the two ends. Germline loops: CDR1 KGHPV, CDR2 FQNQEV (reference sequence). CDR3 size: 11 residues. The variable domain in full, completed from reference TRBV26 and TRBJ1-1, reads NSKVIQTPRYLVKGQGQKAKMRCIPEKGHPVVFWYQQNKNNEFKFLINFQNQEVLQQIDMTEKRFSAECPSNSPCSLEIQSSEAGDSALYLCASSLRVEVFFGKGTRLTVV.

As regards this clone: The genes and germline here are from mouse. The CDR3 end lies 1 residue beyond the end of the read and is filled in from the germline J gene. This chain links TRBV26 with TRBJ2-5; TRBD2 matches 7 bases. V was clipped by 0 bases and J by 4 bases; unmatched bases: 1. The CDR3 totals 14 residues. The V gene's germline CDR1 is KGHPV and CDR2 FQNQEV (reference sequence). CDR3 sequence reads: CASSLSGGEDTQYF. CDR3 bases read: TGTGCCAGCAGTCTGTCGGGGGGGGAAGACACCCAGTAC.

A note on this clone: All gene names here are mouse names. The read terminates 1 residue before the CDR3 end, so the remaining end is supplied by the germline J gene. This sequence joins TRBV26 and TRBJ2-1; TRBD1 or TRBD2 may be the D gene (5 bases each). V was cut by 2 bases and J by 3 bases, with 8 bases left in between. The CDR3 consists of 14 residues. The V gene's germline CDR1 is KGHPV and CDR2 FQNQEV (reference sequence). The CDR3 reads CASSLRGFYAEQFF. The part of the CDR3 DNA that was read is TGTGCCAGCAGTCTGCGGGGGTTCTATGCTGAGCAGTTC.

This clone was detected only a few times. Gene names are mouse gene names. The read falls 1 residue short of the CDR3 end, and the missing part is taken from the germline J gene. V usage is TRBV16 and J usage is TRBJ1-3; D not certain. Germline CDR1 SGHSA, CDR2 FRNQAP. CDR3 length equals 14 residues. The V and J ends lost 6 bases and 0 bases respectively, with 9 bases between them. Incomplete CDR3 DNA: TGTGCAAGCAGGGGAGAATATTCTGGAAATACGCTCTAT. This gives the protein CASRGEYSGNTLY. The CDR3 reads in full as CASRGEYSGNTLYF.

This clone was counted only a few times. Germline and genes here are mouse. The read terminates 1 residue ahead of where the CDR3 ends, so the germline J gene completes it. V usage is TRBV5 and J usage is TRBJ2-5, with D hard to call. V gave up 4 bases and J gave up 0 bases, with 8 bases separating them. This CDR3 has 14 residues. Per germline, CDR1 LGHNA and CDR2 YNLKQL (reference sequence). The CDR3: CASSPRINQDTQYF. The CDR3 bases that were read are TGTGCCAGCAGCCCCCGAATTAACCAAGACACCCAGTAC.

This clone is labeled as medium-sized (0.01 to 0.1%). Any gene name here is a mouse gene name. The read falls 1 residue short of the CDR3 end, and the missing part is taken from the germline J gene. The rearrangement joins TRBV23 to TRBJ1-5; the table's D call, TRBD1, has no DNA check behind it. The CDR3 has 13 amino acids. Germline V gene sequence: CDR1 KGHTA, CDR2 FQNQQP. The covered CDR3 bases are TGCTCCAGCAGTCAATCGAGGGACCAGGCTCCGCTT. Translation gives CSSSQSRDQAPL. The full-length CDR3 reads as CSSSQSRDQAPLF.

This clone rates as large. Gene names are the mouse ones. Read data end 1 residue before the CDR3 end; the end is taken from the germline J gene. The chain employs TRBV14 and TRBJ1-2, with TRBD1 matching over 7 bases. This CDR3 spans 14 amino acids. Germline V gene sequence: CDR1 SGHDT, CDR2 FRDEAV. V shed 3 bases, J shed 0 bases, and the junction held 2 bases outside the gene matches. CDR3 amino acids: CASSSGGANSDYTF. The CDR3 bases that were read are TGTGCCAGCAGTTCAGGGGGGGCAAACTCCGACTACACC.

As concerns this clone: The germline and genes are mouse ones. The CDR3 extends 1 residue past the end of the read, so its final part is completed from the germline J gene. This chain connects TRBV15 to TRBJ1-1; D is undetermined. Between the trimmed V and J ends, which lost 1 base and 1 base, there was a span of 4 bases. In germline, CDR1 is SGHND, CDR2 FRSKSL. The CDR3 sequence is 13 residues long. Incomplete CDR3 DNA: TGTGCCAGCAGTTTAGACAGAAACACAGAAGTCTTC. As protein: CASSLDRNTEVF. The entire CDR3 is CASSLDRNTEVFF.

Concerning this clone: Gene and germline names: mouse. The read comes to an end 1 residue before the CDR3 does, leaving the germline J gene to fill in the end. The chain employs TRBV17 and TRBJ2-7, with 12 bases lining up with TRBD2. This CDR3 region has 15 residues. The V and J ends lost 3 bases and 3 bases, in that order; junction bases with no gene match: 3. Germline V gene sequence: CDR1 MNHDT, CDR2 YYDKIL. The CDR3 loop reads CASSRTGGAFYEQYF. Partial CDR3 DNA: TGTGCTAGCAGTAGGACTGGGGGGGCCTTCTATGAACAGTAC.

The table lists this clone with a count of one. Gene and germline names: mouse. The CDR3 goes on 1 residue after the read ends, and that part is filled in from the germline J gene. The rearrangement joins TRBV3 to TRBJ2-7, with TRBD1 matching 7 bases. CDR1 and CDR2 from the germline V gene are SNHLY and FYNGKV (reference sequence). J lost 0 bases, V lost 4 bases, and 6 bases had no gene match. The CDR3 spans 15 residues. The CDR3 bases that were read are TGTGCCAGCAGCTCCAAGACAGGGAGCTCCTATGAACAGTAC. Amino acids: CASSSKTGSSYEQY. The whole CDR3 is CASSSKTGSSYEQYF.

A few counts support this clone. Germline and genes: mouse. CDR3 sequence reads: CAWSLGQNNQAPLF. The part of the CDR3 DNA that was read is TGTGCCTGGAGTCTCGGGCAAAACAACCAGGCTCCGCTT. The chain carries TRBV31 and TRBJ1-5; no definite D call. The read finishes 1 residue shy of the CDR3 end, and the germline J gene is used to complete it. Trimming left V 0 bases short and J 1 base short, with 7 bases between. The CDR3 runs 14 residues. Germline V gene lookup returns CDR1 GKSSPN and CDR2 SITVG.

Regarding this clone: The gene names here belong to mouse. With the read ending 1 residue before the CDR3 end, the germline J gene is used to fill in that end. The rearrangement joins TRBV12-1 to TRBJ2-1; D remains unclear. The CDR3 contains 15 residues. V was clipped by 2 bases and J by 0 bases, with 10 bases between them. CDR1 SGHSN and CDR2 HYEKVE come from the germline V gene. The CDR3 bases that were read are TGTGCCAGCTCTCCCTCAGACATTAACTATGCTGAGCAGTTC. Its translation: CASSPSDINYAEQF. The whole CDR3 sequence is CASSPSDINYAEQFF.

This clone was observed a few times. Gene names and germline refer to mouse. The read finishes 1 residue shy of the CDR3 end, and the germline J gene is used to complete it. This chain uses TRBV23 with TRBJ1-3; TRBD1, as called in the table, went unchecked against the DNA. Germline assignment: CDR1 KGHTA and CDR2 FQNQQP. The CDR3 has 14 amino acids. CDR3 in amino acids: CSSSHDSSGNTLYF. The sequenced CDR3 bases are TGCTCCAGCAGTCACGACAGTTCTGGAAATACGCTCTAT. The full variable domain, with the rest looked up from reference TRBV23 and TRBJ1-3, is DAAVTQKPRYLIKMKGQEAEMKCIPEKGHTAVFWYQQKQSKELKFLIYFQNQQPLDQIDMVKERFSAVCPSSSLCSLGIRTCEAEDSALYLCSSSHDSSGNTLYFGEGSRLIVV.

Note on this clone: The gene names given are mouse names. The read comes to an end 1 residue before the CDR3 does, leaving the germline J gene to fill in the end. The chain employs TRBV3 and TRBJ2-3, with D possibly being TRBD1 (6 bases). This CDR3 is built from 14 residues. Germline V gives CDR1 SNHLY, CDR2 FYNGKV (reference sequence). Trimming cost V 5 bases and J 0 bases, with 9 bases left between them. The sequenced CDR3 bases are TGTGCCAGCAGCCCAGGGACAAGTGCAGAAACGCTGTAT. Encoded protein: CASSPGTSAETLY. The full CDR3 sequence reads CASSPGTSAETLYF.

In regard to this clone: Gene names and germline match the mouse. From the germline J gene comes the end of the CDR3, since the read stops 1 residue before it. The V and J genes are TRBV3 and TRBJ2-4; 8 bases fit TRBD1. This CDR3 comprises 14 residues. Trimming at V came to 5 bases and at J to 3 bases, leaving 4 bases not matched to a gene. Germline loops: CDR1 SNHLY, CDR2 FYNGKV (reference sequence). The part of the CDR3 DNA that was read is TGTGCCAGCAGCCTCCGGGACAGGCAAAACACCTTGTAC. It is translated as CASSLRDRQNTLY. The full CDR3 sequence reads CASSLRDRQNTLYF.

By frequency in the sample, this clone is medium-sized (0.01 to 0.1%). Genes here carry mouse names. The sequenced fragment ends 1 residue before the CDR3 boundary, so the rest is inferred from the germline J gene. The chain uses TRBV16 and TRBJ2-3; D is undetermined. CDR1 and CDR2 (germline): SGHSA, FRNQAP. This CDR3 has 14 amino acids. Trimming left V 0 bases short and J 0 bases short, with 4 bases between. The CDR3 bases that were read are TGTGCAAGCAGCTTAGACACTAGTGCAGAAACGCTGTAT. Its translation: CASSLDTSAETLY. The whole CDR3 protein is CASSLDTSAETLYF.

There are a few counts of this clone. Mouse gene names apply. The observed sequence ends 1 residue before the CDR3 terminus, with the missing tail filled in from the germline J gene. The V call is TRBV20, the J call TRBJ1-2; D not resolved. The CDR3 has 12 amino acids. CDR1 is GFQATS and CDR2 is STVNSAI in the germline V gene. V shed 2 bases and J shed 2 bases, with 6 bases lying between them. The CDR3 reads CGARHKNSDYTF. CDR3 DNA, as far as it was read: TGTGGTGCTAGGCACAAGAACTCCGACTACACC.

This clone is categorized as medium-sized. Germline and genes here are mouse. The missing CDR3 end, 1 residue past where the read stops, is filled in from the germline J gene. The rearrangement links TRBV2 to TRBJ1-4; no clear D gene. The CDR3 runs to 15 residues. Trimming stripped 0 bases from V and 0 bases from J, with 5 bases between. Germline V CDR1 and CDR2: LGHNA, YSYQKL. Here the CDR3 reads CASSQDPVSNERLFF. CDR3 DNA (partial): TGTGCCAGCAGCCAAGACCCGGTTTCCAACGAAAGATTATTT.

This clone was observed a few times. The germline and genes are mouse ones. Coverage ceases 1 residue before the CDR3 finishes, and the germline J gene fills in the end. J is TRBJ1-1 and V is TRBV3; TRBD1 is a possible D gene (5 bases). The CDR3 covers 14 residues. From germline, CDR1 is SNHLY and CDR2 FYNGKV (reference sequence). V dropped 2 bases and J dropped 3 bases, with 10 bases sitting between them. The CDR3 reads CASSLSRVDTEVFF. Partial CDR3 DNA: TGTGCCAGCAGCTTATCCAGGGTCGACACAGAAGTCTTC.

The table lists this clone with a few counts. Genes here carry mouse names. The sequence runs out 1 residue before the end of the CDR3; the remainder is reconstructed from the germline J gene. The chain links TRBV26 to TRBJ1-4, with D tentatively TRBD1 (6 bases). This CDR3 region has 14 residues. The V and J ends lost 4 bases and 5 bases respectively, with 11 bases between them. The germline V gene has CDR1 KGHPV and CDR2 FQNQEV (reference sequence). This chain's CDR3 is CASSPRQGNERLFF. The covered CDR3 bases are TGTGCCAGCAGTCCCCGCCAGGGGAACGAAAGATTATTT.

For this clone: Germline and genes: mouse. The read ends 1 residue early relative to the CDR3; the germline J gene fills the gap. The rearrangement joins TRBV15 to TRBJ2-2; D is ambiguous. Trimming shortened V by 2 bases and J by 0 bases, and 7 bases separated the two germline ends. The CDR3 consists of 15 residues. Germline-derived CDR1 and CDR2 are SGHND and FRSKSL. CDR3 DNA (partial): TGTGCCAGCAGTTTATTTCCAGCAAACACCGGGCAGCTCTAC. Translating it yields CASSLFPANTGQLY. The full CDR3 sequence reads CASSLFPANTGQLYF.

As regards this clone: Gene names are the mouse ones. The read comes to an end 1 residue before the CDR3 does, leaving the germline J gene to fill in the end. The chain has TRBV26 and TRBJ2-2, with D hard to call. This CDR3 spans 15 amino acids. The germline gives CDR1 KGHPV, CDR2 FQNQEV (reference sequence). Trimming shortened V by 0 bases and J by 0 bases, and 5 bases separated the two germline ends. This CDR3 reads CASSLSPANTGQLYF. The sequenced CDR3 bases are TGTGCCAGCAGTCTGTCGCCGGCAAACACCGGGCAGCTCTAC.

A few counts support this clone. Here the gene names and germline are mouse. The read falls 1 residue short of the CDR3 end, and the missing part is taken from the germline J gene. The rearrangement uses TRBV19 and TRBJ2-4; perhaps TRBD2 as D (6 bases). This CDR3 contains 13 residues. CDR1 is FNHDT and CDR2 is SITEND in the germline V gene (reference sequence). Trimming shortened V by 5 bases and J by 2 bases, and 9 bases separated the two germline ends. Incomplete CDR3 DNA: TGTGCCAGCAGCCGACTGGATCAAAACACCTTGTAC. Protein product: CASSRLDQNTLY. The complete CDR3 protein is CASSRLDQNTLYF.